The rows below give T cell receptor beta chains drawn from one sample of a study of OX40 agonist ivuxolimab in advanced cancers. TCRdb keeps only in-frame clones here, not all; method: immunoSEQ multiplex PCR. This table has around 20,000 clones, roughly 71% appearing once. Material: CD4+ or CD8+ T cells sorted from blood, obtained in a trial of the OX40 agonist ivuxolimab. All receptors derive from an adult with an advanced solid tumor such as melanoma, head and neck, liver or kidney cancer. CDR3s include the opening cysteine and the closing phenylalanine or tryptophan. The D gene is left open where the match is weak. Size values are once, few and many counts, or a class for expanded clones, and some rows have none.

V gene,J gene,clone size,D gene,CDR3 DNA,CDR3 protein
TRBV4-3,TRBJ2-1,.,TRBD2,TGCGCCAGCAGCCAGGGTTCGACTAGCAGTGAGCAGTTCTTC,CASSQGSTSSEQFF
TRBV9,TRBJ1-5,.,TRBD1,TGTGCCAGCAGCGGGGGACAGGGTGGACAGCCCCAGCATTTT,CASSGGQGGQPQHF
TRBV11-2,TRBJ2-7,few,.,TGTGCCAGCAGCTTAGGGCCGGAGCAGTACTTC,CASSLGPEQYF
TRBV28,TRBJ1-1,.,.,TGTGCCAGCAGTCAACCCGGGACTGGACTTGAAGCTTTCTTT,CASSQPGTGLEAFF
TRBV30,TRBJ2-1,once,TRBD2,TGTGCCTGGAGTGTAATAGCGGGAGAGAATGAGCAGTTCTTC,CAWSVIAGENEQFF
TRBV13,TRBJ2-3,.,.,TGTGCCAGCAGCTTAGGCGGTCGCACAGATACGCAGTATTTT,CASSLGGRTDTQYF
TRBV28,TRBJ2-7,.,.,TGTGCCAGCAGTCCCGCCGGATCCTACGAGCAGTACTTC,CASSPAGSYEQYF
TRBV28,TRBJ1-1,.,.,TGTGCCAGCAGTTTGACAGCCTGGGACTCTGAAGCTTTCTTT,CASSLTAWDSEAFF
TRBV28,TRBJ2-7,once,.,TGTGCCAGCAGTCCATCGGGCGCTTACGAGCAGTACTTC,CASSPSGAYEQYF
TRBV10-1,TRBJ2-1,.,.,TGCGCCAGCAGTGAGTCGGGCGACAATGAGCAGTTCTTC,CASSESGDNEQFF
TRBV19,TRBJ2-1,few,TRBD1,TGTGCCAGTAGTTTCGCACAGGGGGCATGGGGCAATGAGCAGTTCTTC,CASSFAQGAWGNEQFF